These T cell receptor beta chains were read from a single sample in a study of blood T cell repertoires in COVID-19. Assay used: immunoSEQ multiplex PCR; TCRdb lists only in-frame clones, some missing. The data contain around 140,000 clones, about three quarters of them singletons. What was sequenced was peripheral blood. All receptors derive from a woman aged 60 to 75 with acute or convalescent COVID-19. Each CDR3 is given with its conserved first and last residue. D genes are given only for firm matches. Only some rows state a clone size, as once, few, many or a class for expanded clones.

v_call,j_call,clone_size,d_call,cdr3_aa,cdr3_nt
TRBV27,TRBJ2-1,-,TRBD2,CASSFGGSRYEQFF,TGTGCCAGCAGTTTTGGCGGGAGTAGGTATGAGCAGTTCTTC
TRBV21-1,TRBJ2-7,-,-,CASSKEASDTYEQYF,TGTGCCAGCAGCAAAGAGGCTAGCGATACCTACGAGCAGTACTTC
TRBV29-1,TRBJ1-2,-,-,CSVHLEGSSYGYTF,TGCAGCGTTCACCTGGAGGGGTCGAGCTATGGCTACACCTTC
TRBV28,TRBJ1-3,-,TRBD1,CASSHRTGGSSGNTIYF,TGTGCCAGCAGTCACCGGACAGGGGGGAGCTCTGGAAACACCATATATTTT
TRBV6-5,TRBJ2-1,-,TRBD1,CASTPGQVYNEQFF,TGTGCCAGCACCCCGGGACAGGTGTACAATGAGCAGTTCTTC
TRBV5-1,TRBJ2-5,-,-,CASSFNLETQYF,TGCGCCAGCAGCTTTAATCTGGAGACCCAGTACTTC
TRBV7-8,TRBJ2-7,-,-,CASSLGRRPYEQYF,TGTGCCAGCAGCTTAGGCAGGCGTCCCTACGAGCAGTACTTC
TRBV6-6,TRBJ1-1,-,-,CASSYLEGEAFF,TGTGCCAGCAGTTACTTGGAGGGTGAAGCTTTCTTT
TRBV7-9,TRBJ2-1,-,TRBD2,CASSRGPAGGGAYNEQFF,TGTGCCAGCAGTAGGGGACCAGCGGGGGGAGGAGCGTACAATGAGCAGTTCTTC
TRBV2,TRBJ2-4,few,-,CASSNTEIAKNIQYF,TGTGCCAGCAGCAACACAGAGATAGCCAAAAACATTCAGTACTTC
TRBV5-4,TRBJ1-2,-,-,CASSPTVYYGYTF,TGTGCCAGCAGCCCGACAGTTTACTATGGCTACACCTTC
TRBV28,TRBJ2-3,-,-,CASSTGNTDTQYF,TGTGCCAGCAGCACAGGGAACACAGATACGCAGTATTTT
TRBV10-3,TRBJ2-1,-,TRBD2,CAISELVASGGNEQFF,TGTGCCATCAGTGAACTTGTGGCTAGCGGGGGCAATGAGCAGTTCTTC
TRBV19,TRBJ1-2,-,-,CASSMYRAPYGYTF,TGTGCCAGTAGTATGTACAGGGCCCCTTATGGCTACACCTTC
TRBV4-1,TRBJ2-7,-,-,CASSQEGAGVGEQYF,TGCGCCAGCAGCCAAGAAGGGGCAGGGGTAGGCGAGCAGTACTTC
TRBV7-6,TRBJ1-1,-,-,CASSFKTVTEAFF,TGTGCCAGCAGCTTTAAGACAGTCACTGAAGCTTTCTTT
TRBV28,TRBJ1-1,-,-,CASSFGNLDEAFF,TGTGCCAGCAGTTTCGGGAATCTGGATGAAGCTTTCTTT
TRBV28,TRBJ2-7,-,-,CASSSNSAYEQYF,TGTGCCAGCAGTTCTAACTCGGCCTACGAGCAGTACTTC
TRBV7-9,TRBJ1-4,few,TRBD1,CASSLGQGVTNEKLFF,TGTGCCAGCAGCTTAGGACAGGGCGTAACTAATGAAAAACTGTTTTTT
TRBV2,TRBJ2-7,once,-,CASRSRGYYEQYF,TGTGCCAGCAGGAGTCGGGGATACTACGAGCAGTACTTC
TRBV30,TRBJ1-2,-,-,CAWNGGAINYGYTF,TGTGCCTGGAACGGCGGGGCTATTAACTATGGCTACACCTTC
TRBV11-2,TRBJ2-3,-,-,CASSPPGGIDTQYF,TGTGCCAGCAGCCCCCCTGGGGGCATAGATACGCAGTATTTT
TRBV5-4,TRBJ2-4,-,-,CASSPTGVNIQYF,TGTGCCAGCAGCCCCACCGGGGTGAACATTCAGTACTTC
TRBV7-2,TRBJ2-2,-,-,CASSFLGGTGELFF,TGTGCCAGCAGCTTCCTCGGTGGCACCGGGGAGCTGTTTTTT
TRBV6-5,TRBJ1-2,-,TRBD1,CASSPGTGGGYGYTF,TGTGCCAGCAGTCCCGGGACAGGGGGTGGATATGGCTACACCTTC
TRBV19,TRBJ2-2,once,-,CASSRSGVNTGELFF,TGTGCCAGTAGTCGCTCGGGAGTTAACACCGGGGAGCTGTTTTTT
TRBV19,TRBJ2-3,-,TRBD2,CASSISGSTDTQYF,TGTGCCAGTAGTATTAGCGGGTCCACAGATACGCAGTATTTT
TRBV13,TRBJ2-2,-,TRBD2,CASGHEGGSTGELFF,TGTGCCAGCGGTCACGAGGGCGGGAGCACCGGGGAGCTGTTTTTT
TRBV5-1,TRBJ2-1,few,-,CASSSPRNEQFF,TGCGCCAGCAGTTCTCCCCGTAATGAGCAGTTCTTC
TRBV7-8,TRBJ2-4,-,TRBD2,CASSLGGLAGGKNIQYF,TGTGCCAGCAGCTTAGGCGGACTAGCGGGAGGAAAAAACATTCAGTACTTC
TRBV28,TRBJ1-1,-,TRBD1,CASRVQGPGLNTEAFF,TGTGCCAGCAGGGTACAGGGGCCGGGGCTGAACACTGAAGCTTTCTTT
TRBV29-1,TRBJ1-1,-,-,CSVVMGLYEAFF,TGCAGCGTTGTTATGGGACTGTATGAAGCTTTCTTT
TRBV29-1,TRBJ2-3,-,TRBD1,CSVTSPGQGTDTQYF,TGCAGCGTTACTTCTCCGGGACAGGGGACAGATACGCAGTATTTT
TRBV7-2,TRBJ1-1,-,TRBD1,CASSLRTGIAAFF,TGTGCCAGCAGCTTACGGACAGGGATTGCAGCTTTCTTT
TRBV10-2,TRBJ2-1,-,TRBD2,CVSSRLAGEYEQFF,TGCGTCAGCAGTAGGTTAGCGGGAGAATATGAGCAGTTCTTC
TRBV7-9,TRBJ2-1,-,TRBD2,CASSLISGRTLNEQFF,TGTGCCAGCAGCTTAATTAGCGGGAGGACCCTAAATGAGCAGTTCTTC
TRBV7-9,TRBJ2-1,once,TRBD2,CASSVTSGSYNEQFF,TGTGCCAGCAGCGTCACTAGCGGGAGTTACAATGAGCAGTTCTTC
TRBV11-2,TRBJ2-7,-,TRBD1,CASSKPRDRVEQYF,TGTGCCAGCAGCAAACCTAGAGACAGGGTTGAGCAGTACTTC
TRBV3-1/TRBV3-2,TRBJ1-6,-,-,CASSQEGTLSSYNSPLHF,TGTGCCAGCAGCCAAGAGGGCACGCTGAGCTCCTATAATTCACCCCTCCACTTT
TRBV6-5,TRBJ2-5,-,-,CASSYSSPAETQYF,TGTGCCAGCAGTTACTCAAGCCCTGCGGAGACCCAGTACTTC
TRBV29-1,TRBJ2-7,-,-,CSVGTGWHEQYF,TGCAGCGTTGGTACAGGGTGGCACGAGCAGTACTTC
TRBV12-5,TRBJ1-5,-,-,CASGLIYQPQHF,TGTGCTAGTGGCCTAATCTATCAGCCCCAGCATTTT